The following is a TCR beta chain sequence with its context. The CDR3 is 14 residues long. V lost 7 bases and J lost 4; bases outside the gene matches: 10. Germline assignment: CDR1 ENHRY and CDR2 SYGVKD. This sample is part of a study of T cell responses to AZD1222 COVID-19 vaccine. The data were produced by immunoSEQ multiplex PCR, yet TCRdb's version contains in-frame clones alone and is incomplete. Of about 120,000 clones in the sample, approximately 90% were seen once. The sample here was peripheral blood, taken 28 days after the second AZD1222 dose. The V call is TRBV10-3, the J call TRBJ2-7; 7 bases map to TRBD2. This receptor was identified in an adult who received the AZD1222 COVID-19 vaccine. CDR3 loop: CAITANLGGYEQYF. CDR3 bases: TGTGCCATCACAGCCAACCTCGGGGGGTACGAGCAGTACTTC.